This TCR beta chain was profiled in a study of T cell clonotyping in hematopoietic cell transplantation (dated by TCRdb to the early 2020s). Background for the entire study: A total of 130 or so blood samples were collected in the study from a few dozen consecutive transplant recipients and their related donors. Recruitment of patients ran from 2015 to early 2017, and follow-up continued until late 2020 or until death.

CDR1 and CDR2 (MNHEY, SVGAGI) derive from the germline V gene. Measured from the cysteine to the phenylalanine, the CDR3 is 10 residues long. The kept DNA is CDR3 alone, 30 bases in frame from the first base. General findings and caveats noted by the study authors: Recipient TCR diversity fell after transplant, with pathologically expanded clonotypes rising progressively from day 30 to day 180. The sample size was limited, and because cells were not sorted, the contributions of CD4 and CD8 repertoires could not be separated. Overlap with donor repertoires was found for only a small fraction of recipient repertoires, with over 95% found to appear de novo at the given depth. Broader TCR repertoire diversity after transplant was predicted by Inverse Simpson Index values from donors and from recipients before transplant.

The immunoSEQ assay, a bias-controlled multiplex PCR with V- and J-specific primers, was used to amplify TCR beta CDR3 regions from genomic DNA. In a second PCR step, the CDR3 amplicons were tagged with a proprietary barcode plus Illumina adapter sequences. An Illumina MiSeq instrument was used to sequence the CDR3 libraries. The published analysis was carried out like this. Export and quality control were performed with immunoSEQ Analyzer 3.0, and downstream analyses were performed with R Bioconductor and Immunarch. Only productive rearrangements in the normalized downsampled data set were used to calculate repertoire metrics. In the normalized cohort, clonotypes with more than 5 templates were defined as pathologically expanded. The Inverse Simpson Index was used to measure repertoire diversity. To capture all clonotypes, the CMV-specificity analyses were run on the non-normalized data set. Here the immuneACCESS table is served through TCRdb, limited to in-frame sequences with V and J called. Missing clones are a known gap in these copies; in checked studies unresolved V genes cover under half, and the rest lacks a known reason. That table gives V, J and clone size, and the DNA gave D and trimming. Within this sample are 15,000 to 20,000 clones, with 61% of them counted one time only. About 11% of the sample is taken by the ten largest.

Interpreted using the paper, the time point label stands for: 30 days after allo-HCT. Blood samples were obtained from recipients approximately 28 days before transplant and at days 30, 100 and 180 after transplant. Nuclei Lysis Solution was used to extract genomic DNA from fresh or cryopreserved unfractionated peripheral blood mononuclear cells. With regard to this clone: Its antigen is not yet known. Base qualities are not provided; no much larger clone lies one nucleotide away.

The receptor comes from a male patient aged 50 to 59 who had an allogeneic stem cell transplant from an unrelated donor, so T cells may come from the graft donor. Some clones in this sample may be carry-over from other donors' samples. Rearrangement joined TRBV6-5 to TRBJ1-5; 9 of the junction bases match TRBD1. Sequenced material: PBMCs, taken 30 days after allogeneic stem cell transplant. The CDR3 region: CGTGEQPQHF. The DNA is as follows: TGTGGGACAGGGGAACAGCCCCAGCATTTT.